Listed below are T cell receptor beta chains from one sample, sequenced in a study of T cell responses to AZD1222 COVID-19 vaccine. Data came from immunoSEQ multiplex PCR; TCRdb stores just in-frame clones and leaves some out. The sample carries tens of thousands of clones, about 89% recorded once. The sequences come from peripheral blood, collected on day 0 of AZD1222 vaccination. The receptors were gathered from an adult in good health. Each CDR3 is given without its conserved first and last residue.

>TRBV6-6
ASSPKQGVIGNTIY
>TRBV6-2/TRBV6-3
ASSQLYEQY
>TRBV13
ASTITTLSNYGYT
>TRBV5-1
ASSLLGGVYNEQF
>TRBV12-3/TRBV12-4
ASSGRTSEQY
>TRBV7-2
ASSLGGNTGELF
>TRBV24-1
ATSDPSGGEGDTQY
>TRBV19
ASSTPGYNQPQH
>TRBV7-2
ASSSSTGVKTQY
>TRBV21-1
ASSDPGTGRATNSPLH
>TRBV19
ASTFMNTEAF
>TRBV6-2/TRBV6-3
ASSYSGSTEAF
>TRBV12-3/TRBV12-4
ASSLVNNEAF
>TRBV5-1
ASTSLGGSEAF
>TRBV29-1
SVITRSVDTGELF
>TRBV5-1
ASSLARVTYEQY
>TRBV10-1
ASSESQGGDTEAF
>TRBV6-5
ASSRLVGANNEQF
>TRBV12-3/TRBV12-4
ASSWGAHYGYT
>TRBV6-5
ASRRLDRVTYEQY
>TRBV12-5
ASGLPRQGQTQY
>TRBV11-2
ASSSGLAGAHRYEQF
>TRBV7-2
ASSSTGNGQPQH
>TRBV30
AWSADTEAF
>TRBV30
AWSVGQSSYNEQF
>TRBV5-1
ASSLGTGERGNTIY
>TRBV6-1
ASSESRNSYEQY
>TRBV29-1
SENSGGVGN
>TRBV11-2
ASSNNMVMNTEAF